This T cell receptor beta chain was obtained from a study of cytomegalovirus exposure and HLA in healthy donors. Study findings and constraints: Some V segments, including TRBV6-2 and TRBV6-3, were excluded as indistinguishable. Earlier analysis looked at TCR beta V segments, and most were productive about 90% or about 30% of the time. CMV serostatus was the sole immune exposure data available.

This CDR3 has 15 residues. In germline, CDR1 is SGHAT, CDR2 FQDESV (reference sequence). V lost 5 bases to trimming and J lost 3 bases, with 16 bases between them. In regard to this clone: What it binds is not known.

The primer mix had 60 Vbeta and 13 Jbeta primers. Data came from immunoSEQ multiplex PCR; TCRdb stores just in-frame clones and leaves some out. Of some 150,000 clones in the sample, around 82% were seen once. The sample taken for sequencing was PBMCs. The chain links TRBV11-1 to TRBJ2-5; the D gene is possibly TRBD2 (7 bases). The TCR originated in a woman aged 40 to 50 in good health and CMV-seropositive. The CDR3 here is CASSLTGRGEETQYF. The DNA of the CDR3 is TGTGCCAGCAGCCTGACAGGACGGGGGGAAGAGACCCAGTACTTC.